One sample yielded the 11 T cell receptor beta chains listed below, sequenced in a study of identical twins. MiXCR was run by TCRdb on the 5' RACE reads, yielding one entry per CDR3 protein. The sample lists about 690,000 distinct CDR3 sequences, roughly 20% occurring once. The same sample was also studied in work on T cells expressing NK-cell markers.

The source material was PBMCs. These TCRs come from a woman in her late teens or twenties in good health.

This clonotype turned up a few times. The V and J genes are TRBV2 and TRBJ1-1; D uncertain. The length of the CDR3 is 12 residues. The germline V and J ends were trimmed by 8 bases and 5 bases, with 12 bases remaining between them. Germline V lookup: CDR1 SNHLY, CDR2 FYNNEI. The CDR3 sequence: CASALSGTEAFF. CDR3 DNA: TGTGCCAGCGCGTTATCGGGTACTGAAGCTTTCTTT.

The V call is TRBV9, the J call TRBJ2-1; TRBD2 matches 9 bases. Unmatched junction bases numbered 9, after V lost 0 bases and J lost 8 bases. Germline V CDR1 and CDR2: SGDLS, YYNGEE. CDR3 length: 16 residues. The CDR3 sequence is CASSVGSAGGGYEQFF. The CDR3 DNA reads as TGTGCCAGCAGCGTAGGGTCGGCGGGAGGGGGTTATGAGCAGTTCTTC.

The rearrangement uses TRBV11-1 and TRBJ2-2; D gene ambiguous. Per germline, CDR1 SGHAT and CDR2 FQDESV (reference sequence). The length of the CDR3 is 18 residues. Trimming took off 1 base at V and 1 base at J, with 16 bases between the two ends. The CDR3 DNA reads TGTGCCAGCAGCTTAGTTTTCGGCCCACTCCAGAACACCGGGGAGCTGTTTTTT. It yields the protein CASSLVFGPLQNTGELFF.

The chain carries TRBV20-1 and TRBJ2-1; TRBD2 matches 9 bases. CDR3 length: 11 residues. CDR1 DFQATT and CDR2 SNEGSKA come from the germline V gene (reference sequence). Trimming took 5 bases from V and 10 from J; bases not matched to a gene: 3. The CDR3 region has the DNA TGCAGTGCTGGACTAGCGTGGGAGCAGTTCTTC. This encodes CSAGLAWEQFF.

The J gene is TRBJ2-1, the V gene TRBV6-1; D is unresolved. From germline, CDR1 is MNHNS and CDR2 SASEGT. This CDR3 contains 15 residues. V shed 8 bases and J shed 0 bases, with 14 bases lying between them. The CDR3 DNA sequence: TGTGCCAGCGACACGGGCTCGAGCTCCTACAATGAGCAGTTCTTC. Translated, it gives CASDTGSSSYNEQFF.

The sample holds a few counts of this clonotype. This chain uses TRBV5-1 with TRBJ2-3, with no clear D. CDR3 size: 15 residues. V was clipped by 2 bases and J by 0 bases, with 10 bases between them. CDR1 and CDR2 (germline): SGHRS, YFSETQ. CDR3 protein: CASSLIPTSTDTQYF. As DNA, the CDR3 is TGCGCCAGCAGCTTAATCCCCACAAGCACAGATACGCAGTATTTT.

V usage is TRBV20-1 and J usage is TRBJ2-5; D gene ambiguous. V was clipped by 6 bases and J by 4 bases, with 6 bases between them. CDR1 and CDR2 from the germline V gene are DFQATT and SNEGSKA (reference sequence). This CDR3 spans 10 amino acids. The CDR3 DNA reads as TGCAGTGCCGCTTTAGAGACCCAGTACTTC. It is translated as CSAALETQYF.

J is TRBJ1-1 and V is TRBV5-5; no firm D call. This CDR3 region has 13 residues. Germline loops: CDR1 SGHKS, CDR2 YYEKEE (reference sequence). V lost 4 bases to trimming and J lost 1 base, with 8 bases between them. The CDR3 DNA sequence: TGTGCCAGCAGCAGCGCAGAGAACACTGAAGCTTTCTTT. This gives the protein CASSSAENTEAFF.

CDR3 DNA sequence: TGCAGTGCCCCTAACCGGGACATCTCTGGGGCCAACGTCCTGACTTTC. This encodes CSAPNRDISGANVLTF. The V call is TRBV20-1, the J call TRBJ2-6; weak D call: TRBD1 (6 bases). Germline V gene lookup returns CDR1 DFQATT and CDR2 SNEGSKA (reference sequence). The CDR3 length is 16 residues. V was shortened by 6 bases and J by 0 bases, with 15 bases between the two germline ends.

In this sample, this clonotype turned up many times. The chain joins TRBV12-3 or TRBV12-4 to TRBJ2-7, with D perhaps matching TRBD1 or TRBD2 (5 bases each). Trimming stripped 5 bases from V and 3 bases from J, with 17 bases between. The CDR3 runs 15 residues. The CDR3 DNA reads TGTGCCAGCAGTAGACAGCCCGAAGGGAGCTACGAGCAGTACTTC. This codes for CASSRQPEGSYEQYF.

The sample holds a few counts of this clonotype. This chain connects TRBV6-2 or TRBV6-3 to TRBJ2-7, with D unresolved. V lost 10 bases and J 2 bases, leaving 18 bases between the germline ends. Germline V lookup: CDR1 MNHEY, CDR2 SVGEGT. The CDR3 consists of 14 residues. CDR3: CATSGRPRPYEQYF. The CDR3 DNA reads TGTGCCACCTCCGGCCGGCCAAGACCCTACGAGCAGTACTTC.